One and the same sample provided the 29 T cell receptor beta chains below, sequenced in a study of spatial heterogeneity in lung cancer. MiXCR, run by TCRdb on the 5' RACE reads, gives a single entry per CDR3 protein. The sample holds some 37,000 distinct CDR3 sequences; 6% to 8% are singletons and the top ten take under 30%. Time point noted: sample taken at primary tumor resection. Material for sequencing was whole RNA from tumor, nontumor lung or frozen PBMC, left unsorted. This specimen was PBMCs, taken at surgery. The receptors here all came from a male donor with early-stage non-small cell lung cancer.

This clonotype was observed a handful of times. This chain joins TRBV4-3 and TRBJ1-3; no definite D call. The germline V gene encodes CDR1 LGHNA and CDR2 YSLEER. This CDR3 is 12 amino acids long. Trimming cost V 0 bases and J 4 bases, with 1 base left between them. The CDR3 bases are TGCGCCAGCAGCCAAGAAGGAAACACCATATATTTT. This gives the protein CASSQEGNTIYF.

This clonotype came up a few times. V and J are TRBV18 and TRBJ1-3; D unclear. The V gene lost 3 bases and the J gene lost 3 bases, with 15 bases spanning the gap. This CDR3 is built from 16 residues. Germline V CDR1 and CDR2: KGHSH, LQKENI. The CDR3 region is CASSPRTNRDGNTIYF. CDR3 nucleotides: TGTGCCAGCTCACCCCGAACCAACAGAGATGGAAACACCATATATTTT.

This clonotype was found many times. The genes are TRBV4-3 and TRBJ2-2; TRBD1 is a possible D gene (6 bases). With 3 bases removed from V and 1 base from J, the gap between germline ends came to 9 bases. Germline loops: CDR1 LGHNA, CDR2 YSLEER. The CDR3 is 15 amino acids. The CDR3 region has the DNA TGCGCCAGCAGCCAGGGGGCCCTGAACACCGGGGAGCTGTTTTTT. Residues: CASSQGALNTGELFF.

J is TRBJ2-3 and V is TRBV7-8; 7 nucleotides agree with TRBD2. Looked up from germline, CDR1 is SGHVS and CDR2 is FQNEAQ. The V and J ends lost 5 bases and 5 bases, in that order; junction bases with no gene match: 7. The CDR3 length is 14 residues. The chain's CDR3 is CASSALASLDTQYF. In nucleotides, the CDR3 is TGTGCCAGCAGCGCACTAGCGTCATTAGATACGCAGTATTTT.

This clonotype was seen only a few times. V gene TRBV6-1 combines with J gene TRBJ2-5; tentatively, D is TRBD1 (5 bases). Between the trimmed V and J ends, which lost 7 bases and 1 base, there was a span of 13 bases. The CDR3 runs 14 residues. Germline V gives CDR1 MNHNS, CDR2 SASEGT. The CDR3 sequence: CASNKGNSQETQYF. Here the CDR3 DNA reads TGTGCCAGCAATAAGGGGAACAGCCAAGAGACCCAGTACTTC.

This clonotype was found a few times. The V call is TRBV9, the J call TRBJ2-1; possible D gene TRBD2, 5 bases. Germline CDR1 SGDLS, CDR2 YYNGEE. This CDR3 comprises 17 residues. V shed 0 bases and J shed 7 bases, with 20 bases lying between them. As DNA, the CDR3 is TGTGCCAGCAGCGTAGGGAGCCGAGCGGCAATGGGAAATGAGCAGTTCTTC. Amino acids: CASSVGSRAAMGNEQFF.

This clonotype was counted at least ten times. The V and J genes are TRBV4-1 and TRBJ2-3, with TRBD1 matching 7 bases. Per germline, CDR1 MGHRA and CDR2 YSYEKL. The V gene end was trimmed by 5 bases and the J gene end by 2 bases; junction bases not matched to a gene: 10. The length of the CDR3 is 16 residues. The CDR3 protein is CASSVRTGKFTDTQYF. DNA of the CDR3: TGCGCCAGCAGCGTACGGACAGGAAAGTTCACAGATACGCAGTATTTT.

This clonotype was seen only a few times. The chain has TRBV6-2 or TRBV6-3 and TRBJ2-7; TRBD2 matches at 15 bases. The CDR3 sequence is 14 residues long. J was trimmed by 3 bases and V by 8 bases; bases with no gene match: 2. Germline V CDR1 and CDR2: MNHEY, SVGEGT. DNA of the CDR3: TGTGCCAGCCGGGGACTAGCGGGGGGCTACGAGCAGTACTTC. It codes for CASRGLAGGYEQYF.

This clonotype occurred many times. V gene TRBV3-1 combines with J gene TRBJ1-1; D gene ambiguous. V lost 4 bases, J lost 4 bases, and 10 bases lay in between. Germline-derived CDR1 and CDR2 are LGHDT and YNNKEL (reference sequence). This CDR3 region has 13 residues. In DNA, the CDR3 is TGTGCCAGCAGCCGATACAGTGCCACTGAAGCTTTCTTT. Translation: CASSRYSATEAFF.

A word on this clonotype: A much more abundant neighbour one base away suggests this may be a read error. The chain uses TRBV6-6 and TRBJ1-2; unclear D gene. This CDR3 spans 15 amino acids. CDR1 is MNHNY, CDR2 SVGAGI, per germline (reference sequence). The CDR3 DNA reads as TGTGTCAGCAGTGGAGGACTGCTAGGAGACTATGGCTACACCTTC. It yields the protein CVSSGGLLGDYGYTF.

Ten or more counts support this clonotype. The chain couples TRBV4-2 to TRBJ2-1; D is ambiguous. Germline V gives CDR1 LGHNA, CDR2 YNFKEQ. Trimming pared 1 base from V and 6 bases from J, leaving 10 bases between. The CDR3 is 14 amino acids. CDR3: CASSQVSPGNEQFF. The CDR3 bases are TGTGCCAGCAGCCAAGTTTCACCAGGCAATGAGCAGTTCTTC.

Only a few counts were recorded for this clonotype. The CDR3, as DNA: TGTGCCAGCAGCTCACAGGGTAGTAAGTCACCCCTCCACTTT. This encodes CASSSQGSKSPLHF. The chain employs TRBV7-2 and TRBJ1-6; the D gene is possibly TRBD1 (6 bases). The germline gives CDR1 SGHTA, CDR2 FQGNSA. The CDR3 spans 14 residues. V was shortened by 4 bases and J by 10 bases, with 14 bases between the two germline ends.

The sample holds many counts of this clonotype. V and J are TRBV24-1 and TRBJ1-2, with TRBD1 identical over 7 bases. CDR1 KGHDR and CDR2 SFDVKD come from the germline V gene. The V segment lost 2 bases and the J segment 6 bases; nucleotides outside the gene matches: 17. The CDR3 has 18 residues. For the CDR3, the DNA is TGTGCCACCAGTGATTCCGGGACAGCCGGCGCCAAAAGGGATGGCTACACCTTC. It translates to CATSDSGTAGAKRDGYTF.

The sample holds a few counts of this clonotype. This sequence joins TRBV11-2 and TRBJ2-1, with TRBD2 identical over 12 bases. The CDR3 is 17 residues long. V shed 0 bases and J 10 bases; nucleotides not matched to a gene: 10. Per the germline V gene, CDR1 is SGHAT and CDR2 is FQNNGV. CDR3 residues: CASSLDLSSGRAGEQFF. The CDR3 DNA is TGTGCCAGCAGCTTAGACCTCTCTAGCGGGAGGGCAGGAGAGCAGTTCTTC.

This clonotype showed up just a few times. V and J are TRBV5-1 and TRBJ2-7; D gene unclear. Germline CDR1 and CDR2: SGHRS and YFSETQ. V lost 0 bases and J lost 2, with 9 bases in between. The CDR3 runs to 14 residues. The CDR3 spells CASSLAVATYEQYF. The DNA of the CDR3 is TGCGCCAGCAGCTTGGCCGTGGCGACCTACGAGCAGTACTTC.

This clonotype was seen a handful of times. The chain uses TRBV20-1 and TRBJ2-3, with D possibly being TRBD1 or TRBD2 (6 bases each). CDR1 and CDR2 (germline): DFQATT, SNEGSKA (reference sequence). The V end was cut by 7 bases, the J end by 0 bases, with 20 bases between. The length of the CDR3 is 16 residues. The CDR3, as DNA: TGCAGTGTAGTGTCGGGGACCGGGGGCAGCACAGATACGCAGTATTTT. Amino acids: CSVVSGTGGSTDTQYF.

The CDR3 DNA follows: TGTGCCAGCTCACCTCTCCCCCTAGCCCCTCGCACAGATACGCAGTATTTT. The encoded protein is CASSPLPLAPRTDTQYF. V gene TRBV18 combines with J gene TRBJ2-3; D may be TRBD2 (5 bases). This CDR3 region has 17 residues. Germline CDR1 reads KGHSH; CDR2 reads LQKENI. V was clipped by 3 bases and J by 1 base, with 17 bases between them.

This chain uses TRBV11-3 with TRBJ2-3; D may be TRBD2 (6 bases). From germline, CDR1 is SGHNT and CDR2 YENEEA. CDR3 size: 16 residues. Trimming removed 3 bases from V and 2 bases from J, with 15 bases in between. The CDR3 DNA sequence: TGTGCCAGCAGCTTGGGCCTTAGCGGCCTCACAGATACGCAGTATTTT. Translation: CASSLGLSGLTDTQYF.

This clonotype was seen ten or more times. The chain carries TRBV30 and TRBJ2-7, with a tentative D call TRBD2 (5 bases). This CDR3 has 12 amino acids. Germline lookup yields CDR1 GTSNPN and CDR2 SVGIG (reference sequence). V lost 6 bases and J 4 bases, leaving 13 bases between the germline ends. The CDR3 DNA is TGTGCCTGCCGATTTTCGGGGTACGAGCAGTACTTC. Its protein product is CACRFSGYEQYF.

Notes on this clonotype: The junction does not match germline at one end; this may be a read error. The rearrangement links TRBV7-2 to TRBJ2-2; 7 bases map to TRBD2. Germline CDR1 is SGHTA and CDR2 is FQGNSA. The CDR3 spans 15 residues. This CDR3 reads CAGSLRREGTGELFF. CDR3 DNA: TGTGCCGGCAGCTTGAGGAGGGAGGGTACCGGGGAGCTGTTTTTT. Variable domain in full (rest from reference TRBV7-2 and TRBJ2-2): GAGVSQSPSNKVTEKGKDVELRCDPISGHTALYWYRQSLGQGLEFLIYFQGNSAPDKSGLPSDRFSAERTGGSVSTLTIQRTQQEDSAVYLCAGSLRREGTGELFFGEGSRLTVL.

At least ten counts were recorded for this clonotype. The rearrangement uses TRBV7-9 and TRBJ1-5; D perhaps matches TRBD1 (5 bases). V dropped 1 base and J dropped 7 bases, with 11 bases sitting between them. Germline lookup yields CDR1 SEHNR and CDR2 FQNEAQ (reference sequence). The CDR3 consists of 14 residues. CDR3 in amino acids: CASSLGDGGQPQHF. DNA of the CDR3: TGTGCCAGCAGCTTAGGGGACGGTGGCCAGCCCCAGCATTTT.

The chain combines TRBV7-3 with TRBJ2-1, with D possibly TRBD2 on 6 matching bases. The CDR3 runs to 15 residues. The germline V and J ends were trimmed by 0 bases and 4 bases, with 10 bases remaining between them. Germline values: CDR1 SGHTA, CDR2 FQGTGA. Here the CDR3 reads CASSLTRENYNEQFF. The DNA for the CDR3 is TGTGCCAGCAGCTTAACCCGGGAGAATTACAATGAGCAGTTCTTC.

This clonotype was picked up many times. This chain joins TRBV7-2 and TRBJ1-6; possible D gene TRBD1, 5 bases. V shed 5 bases and J shed 7 bases, with 12 bases lying between them. Germline-derived CDR1 and CDR2 are SGHTA and FQGNSA. The CDR3 sequence is 14 residues long. CDR3 DNA sequence: TGTGCCAGCAGCCCAGACGGGGGGAATTCACCCCTCCACTTT. Translated: CASSPDGGNSPLHF.

By share, this clonotype counts as medium-sized. This chain links TRBV7-9 with TRBJ2-1; 11 positions agree with TRBD2. Per germline, CDR1 SEHNR and CDR2 FQNEAQ (reference sequence). J gave up 15 bases and V 4 bases, and 11 bases lay outside the gene matches. This CDR3 is built from 14 residues. The CDR3 DNA is TGTGCCAGCAGCTCTCCCAGGCTAGCGGGAGGAGGGTTCTTC. Encoded protein: CASSSPRLAGGGFF. Complete variable domain (other parts from reference TRBV7-9 and TRBJ2-1): DTGVSQNPRHKITKRGQNVTFRCDPISEHNRLYWYRQTLGQGPEFLTYFQNEAQLEKSRLLSDRFSAERPKGSFSTLEIQRTEQGDSAMYLCASSSPRLAGGGFFGPGTRLTVL.

This clonotype was detected many times. The gene calls are TRBV5-1 and TRBJ2-1; TRBD2 matches at 15 bases. V gave up 4 bases and J gave up 8 bases; unmatched junction bases: 10. The CDR3 consists of 17 residues. CDR1 is SGHRS and CDR2 is YFSETQ in the germline V gene. DNA for the CDR3: TGCGCCAGCAGCCCGGGGACTAGCGGGGGGTCCCGGGATGAGCAGTTCTTC. Its translation: CASSPGTSGGSRDEQFF.

In this sample, this clonotype turned up many times. The rearrangement links TRBV10-3 to TRBJ2-5; weak D call: TRBD2 (6 bases). This CDR3 has 16 amino acids. The V gene's germline CDR1 is ENHRY and CDR2 SYGVKD. The V end lost 2 bases, the J end lost 2 bases, and 15 bases lay between the germline ends. This CDR3 is CAISEGGISGQETQYF. The CDR3 coding sequence is TGTGCCATCAGTGAGGGCGGGATTAGCGGACAAGAGACCCAGTACTTC.

The chain uses TRBV14 and TRBJ2-7, with D maybe TRBD1 (6 bases). The V end was cut by 1 base, the J end by 1 base, with 14 bases between. CDR3 length: 16 residues. Germline loops: CDR1 SGHDN, CDR2 FVKESK. The CDR3 region has the DNA TGTGCCAGCAGCCAAGCTTCAGGCAGGGGATCCTACGAGCAGTACGTC. This translates into CASSQASGRGSYEQYV.

This clonotype was seen at least ten times. The chain employs TRBV2 and TRBJ2-6; D is possibly TRBD1 (6 bases). Germline V gene sequence: CDR1 SNHLY, CDR2 FYNNEI. V was trimmed by 7 bases and J by 4 bases, leaving 11 bases between them. This CDR3 has 14 residues. The CDR3: CASMGAAGANVLTF. CDR3 DNA: TGTGCCAGCATGGGGGCGGCCGGGGCCAACGTCCTGACTTTC.

Only a few counts were recorded for this clonotype. The gene calls are TRBV4-1 and TRBJ2-1; D not resolved. Germline CDR1 is MGHRA and CDR2 is YSYEKL. Trimming took off 6 bases at V and 0 bases at J, with 9 bases between the two ends. This CDR3 is 14 amino acids long. CDR3 in DNA: TGCGCCAGCAGAGGCGTTCGCTCCTACAATGAGCAGTTCTTC. Amino acid sequence: CASRGVRSYNEQFF.